The clone carrying this T cell receptor beta chain was observed once. Study processing details: How many nucleated cells were present was estimated from reference gene primer amplification. Profiled with immunoSEQ multiplex PCR; TCRdb holds only in-frame clones, not every one. Clone size and the V and J calls come from that table; the DNA yielded D and trimming. The table records under 200,000 clones, 85% to 90% of them present only once. This sample stems from a study of blood T cell repertoires in COVID-19. Across the whole study: The United States, Italy and Spain supplied acute and convalescent COVID-19 samples. Nucleic acid was either cDNA or gDNA, and it came from T cells, B-cell-depleted T cells, or PBMCs.

Trimming removed 0 bases at V and 0 bases at J, with 6 bases between. The length of the CDR3 is 15 residues. Germline CDR1 is MGHRA and CDR2 is YSYEKL. The chain couples TRBV4-1 to TRBJ1-3; D is ambiguous. The sequencing sample was made of peripheral blood. This clonotype originated in a man in his late teens or twenties with active or convalescent COVID-19. The CDR3 DNA is TGCGCCAGCAGCCAAGAGCGGAGCTCTGGAAACACCATATATTTT. Encoded protein: CASSQERSSGNTIYF.